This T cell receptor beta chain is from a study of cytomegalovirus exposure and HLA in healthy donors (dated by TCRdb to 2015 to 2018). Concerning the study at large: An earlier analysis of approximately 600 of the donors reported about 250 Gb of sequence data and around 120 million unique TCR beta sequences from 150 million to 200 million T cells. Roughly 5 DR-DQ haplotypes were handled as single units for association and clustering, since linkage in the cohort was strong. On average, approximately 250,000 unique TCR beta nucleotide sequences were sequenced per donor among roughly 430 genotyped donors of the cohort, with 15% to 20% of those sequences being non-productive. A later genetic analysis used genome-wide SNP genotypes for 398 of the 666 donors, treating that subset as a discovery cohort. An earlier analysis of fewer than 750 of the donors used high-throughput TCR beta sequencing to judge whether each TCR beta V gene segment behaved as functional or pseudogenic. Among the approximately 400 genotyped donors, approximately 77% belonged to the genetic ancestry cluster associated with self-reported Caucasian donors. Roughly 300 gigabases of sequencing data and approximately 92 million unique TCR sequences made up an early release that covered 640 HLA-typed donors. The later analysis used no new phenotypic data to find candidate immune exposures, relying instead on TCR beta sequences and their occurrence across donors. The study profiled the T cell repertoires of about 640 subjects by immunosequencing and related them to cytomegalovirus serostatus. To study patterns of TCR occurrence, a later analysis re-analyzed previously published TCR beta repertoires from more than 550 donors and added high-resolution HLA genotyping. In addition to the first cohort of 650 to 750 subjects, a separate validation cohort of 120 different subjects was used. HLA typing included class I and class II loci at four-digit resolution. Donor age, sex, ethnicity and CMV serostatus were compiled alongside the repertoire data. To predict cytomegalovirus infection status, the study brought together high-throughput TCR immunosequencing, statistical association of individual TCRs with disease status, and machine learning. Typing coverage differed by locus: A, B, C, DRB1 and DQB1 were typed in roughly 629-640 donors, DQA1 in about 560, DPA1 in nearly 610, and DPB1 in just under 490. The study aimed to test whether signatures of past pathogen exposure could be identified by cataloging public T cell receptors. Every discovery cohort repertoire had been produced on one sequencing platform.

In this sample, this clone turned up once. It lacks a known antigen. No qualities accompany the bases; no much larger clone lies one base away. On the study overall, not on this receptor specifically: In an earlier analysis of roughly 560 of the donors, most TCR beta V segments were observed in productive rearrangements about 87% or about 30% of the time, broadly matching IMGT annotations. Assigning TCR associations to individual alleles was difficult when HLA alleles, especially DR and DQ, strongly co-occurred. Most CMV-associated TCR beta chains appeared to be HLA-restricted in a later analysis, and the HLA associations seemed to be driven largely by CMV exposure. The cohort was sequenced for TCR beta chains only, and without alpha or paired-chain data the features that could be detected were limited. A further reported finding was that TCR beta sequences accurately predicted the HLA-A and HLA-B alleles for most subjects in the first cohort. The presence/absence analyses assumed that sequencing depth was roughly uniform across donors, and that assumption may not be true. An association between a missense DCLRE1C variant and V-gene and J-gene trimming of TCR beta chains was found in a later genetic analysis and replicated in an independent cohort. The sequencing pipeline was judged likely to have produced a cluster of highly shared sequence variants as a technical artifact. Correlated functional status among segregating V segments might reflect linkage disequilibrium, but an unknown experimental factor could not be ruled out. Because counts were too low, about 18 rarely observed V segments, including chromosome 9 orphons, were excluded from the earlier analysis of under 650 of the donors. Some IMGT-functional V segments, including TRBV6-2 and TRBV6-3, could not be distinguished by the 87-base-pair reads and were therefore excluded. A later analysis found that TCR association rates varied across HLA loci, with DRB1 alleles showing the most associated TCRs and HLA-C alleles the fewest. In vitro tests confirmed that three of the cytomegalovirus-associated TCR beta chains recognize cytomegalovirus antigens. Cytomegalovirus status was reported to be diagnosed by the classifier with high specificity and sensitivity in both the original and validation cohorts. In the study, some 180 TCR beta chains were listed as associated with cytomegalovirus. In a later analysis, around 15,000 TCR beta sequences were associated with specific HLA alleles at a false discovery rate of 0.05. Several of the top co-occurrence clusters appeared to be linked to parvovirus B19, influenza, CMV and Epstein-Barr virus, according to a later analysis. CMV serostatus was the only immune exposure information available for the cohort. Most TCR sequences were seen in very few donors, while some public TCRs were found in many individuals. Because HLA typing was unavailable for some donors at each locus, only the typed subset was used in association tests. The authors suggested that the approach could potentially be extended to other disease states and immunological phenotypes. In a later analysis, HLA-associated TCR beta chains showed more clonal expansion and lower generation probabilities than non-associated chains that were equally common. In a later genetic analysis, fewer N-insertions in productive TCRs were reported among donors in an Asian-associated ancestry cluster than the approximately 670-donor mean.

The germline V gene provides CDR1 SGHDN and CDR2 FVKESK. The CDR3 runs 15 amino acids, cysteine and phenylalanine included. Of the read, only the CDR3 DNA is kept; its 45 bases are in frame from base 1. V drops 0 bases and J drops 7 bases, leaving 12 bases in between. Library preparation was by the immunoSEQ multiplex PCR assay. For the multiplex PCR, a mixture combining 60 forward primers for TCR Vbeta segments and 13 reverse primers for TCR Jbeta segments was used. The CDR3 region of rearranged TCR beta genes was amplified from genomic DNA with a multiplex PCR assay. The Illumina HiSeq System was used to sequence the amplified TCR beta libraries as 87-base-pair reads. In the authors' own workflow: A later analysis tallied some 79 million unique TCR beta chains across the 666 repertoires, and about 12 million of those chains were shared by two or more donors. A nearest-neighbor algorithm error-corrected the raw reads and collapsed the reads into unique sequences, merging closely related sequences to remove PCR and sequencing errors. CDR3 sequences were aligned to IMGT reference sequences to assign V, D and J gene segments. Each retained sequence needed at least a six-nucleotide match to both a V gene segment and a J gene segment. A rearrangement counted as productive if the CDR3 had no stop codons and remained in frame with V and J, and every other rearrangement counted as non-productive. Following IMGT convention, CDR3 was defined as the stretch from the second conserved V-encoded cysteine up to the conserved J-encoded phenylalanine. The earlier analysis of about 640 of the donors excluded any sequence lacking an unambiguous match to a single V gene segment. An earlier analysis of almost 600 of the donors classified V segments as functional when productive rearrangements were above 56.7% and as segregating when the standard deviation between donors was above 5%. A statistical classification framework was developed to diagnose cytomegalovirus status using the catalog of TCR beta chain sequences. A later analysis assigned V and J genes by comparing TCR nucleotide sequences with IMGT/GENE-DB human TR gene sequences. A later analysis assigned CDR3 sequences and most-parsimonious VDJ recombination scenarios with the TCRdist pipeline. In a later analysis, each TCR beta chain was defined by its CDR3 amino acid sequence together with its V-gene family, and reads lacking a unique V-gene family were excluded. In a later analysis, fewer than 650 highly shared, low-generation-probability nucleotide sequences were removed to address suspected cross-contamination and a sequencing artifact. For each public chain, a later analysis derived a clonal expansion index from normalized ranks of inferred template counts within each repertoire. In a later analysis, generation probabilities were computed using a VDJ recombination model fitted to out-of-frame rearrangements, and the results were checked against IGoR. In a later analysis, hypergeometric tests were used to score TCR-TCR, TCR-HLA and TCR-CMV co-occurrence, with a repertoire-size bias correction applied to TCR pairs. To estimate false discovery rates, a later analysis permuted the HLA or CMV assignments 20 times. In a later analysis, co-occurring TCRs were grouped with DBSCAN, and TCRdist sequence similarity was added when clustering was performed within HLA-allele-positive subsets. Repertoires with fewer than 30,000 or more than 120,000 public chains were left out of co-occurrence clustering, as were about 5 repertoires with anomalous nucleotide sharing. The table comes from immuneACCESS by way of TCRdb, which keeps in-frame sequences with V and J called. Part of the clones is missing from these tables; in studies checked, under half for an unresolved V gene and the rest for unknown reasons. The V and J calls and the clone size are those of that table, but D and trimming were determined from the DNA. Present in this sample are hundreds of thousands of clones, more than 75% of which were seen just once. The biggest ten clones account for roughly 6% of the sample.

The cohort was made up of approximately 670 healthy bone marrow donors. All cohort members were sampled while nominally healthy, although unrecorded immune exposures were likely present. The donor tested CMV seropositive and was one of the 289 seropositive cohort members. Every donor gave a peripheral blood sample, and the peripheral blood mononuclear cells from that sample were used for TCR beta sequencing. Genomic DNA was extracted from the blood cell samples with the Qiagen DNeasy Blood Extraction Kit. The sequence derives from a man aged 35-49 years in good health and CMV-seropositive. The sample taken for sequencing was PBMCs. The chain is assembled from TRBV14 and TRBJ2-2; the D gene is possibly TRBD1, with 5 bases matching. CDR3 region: CASSQDEGAGGELFF. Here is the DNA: TGTGCCAGCAGCCAAGACGAAGGGGCTGGCGGGGAGCTGTTTTTT.